Sequencing of this T cell receptor (beta chain) was carried out in a study of technical replicates of blood from several donors. The CDR3 has 15 amino acids. CDR1 KGHSH and CDR2 LQKENI come from the germline V gene. Trimming took 3 bases from V and 0 from J, leaving 8 bases between them. Clones were read by immunoSEQ multiplex PCR, and TCRdb kept only the in-frame ones, dropping some. The sample shows 58,000 or so clones, about 90% of them seen only once. V gene TRBV18 combines with J gene TRBJ1-4; D not certain. The TCR comes from a human donor in good health. Some clones in this sample may be carry-over from other donors' samples. The sample was PBMCs. In DNA form, the CDR3 reads TGTGCCAGCTCACCCAACATTGCAACTAATGAAAAACTGTTTTTT. It specifies CASSPNIATNEKLFF.